Below are 18 T cell receptor beta chains sequenced from a single sample in a study of CD8 T cells in ankylosing spondylitis. TCRdb called the 5' RACE reads again in MiXCR, with one record for every CDR3 protein. The sample contains roughly 97,000 distinct CDR3 sequences, about 7.7% of which appear only once. The sequencing input was blood, either unsorted or a sorted T cell fraction (not recorded which). The receptor set was obtained from a male donor with ankylosing spondylitis or in good health (not recorded which).

This clonotype was observed a few times. V and J are TRBV10-3 and TRBJ2-5, with 7 bases fitting TRBD2. The germline CDR1 and CDR2 sequences are ENHRY and SYGVKD. The ends lost 4 bases at V and 2 bases at J; junction bases unmatched: 4. The CDR3 is 14 amino acids. CDR3 region: CAISGPGGQETQYF. The CDR3 bases are TGTGCCATCAGTGGACCCGGGGGGCAAGAGACCCAGTACTTC.

The rearrangement uses TRBV20-1 and TRBJ2-7; 10 bases match TRBD2. The V and J ends lost 3 bases and 4 bases, in that order; junction bases with no gene match: 9. The CDR3 is 15 residues long. The V gene's germline CDR1 is DFQATT and CDR2 SNEGSKA (reference sequence). CDR3 protein: CSASAPHSGGYEQYF. DNA of the CDR3: TGCAGTGCTAGTGCACCCCATAGCGGGGGGTACGAGCAGTACTTC.

In this sample, this clonotype turned up many times. This rearrangement joins TRBV5-6 to TRBJ2-7; maybe TRBD1 (5 bases). The CDR3 runs to 14 residues. Trimming removed 0 bases at V and 2 bases at J, with 9 bases between. Germline CDR1 SGHDT, CDR2 YYEEEE. The CDR3 sequence: CASSLGTLTYEQYF. Here the CDR3 DNA reads TGTGCCAGCAGCTTGGGGACACTTACCTACGAGCAGTACTTC.

The table lists this clonotype with many counts. The chain couples TRBV21-1 to TRBJ2-1; the DNA was not compared with TRBD2, the D call given in the table. TRBV21-1 is noted as a pseudogene. This CDR3 has 13 amino acids. CDR3 sequence: CASSKAHLVEQFF. The CDR3 DNA follows: TGTGCCAGCAGCAAAGCGCATCTAGTTGAGCAGTTCTTC.

The chain uses TRBV5-1 and TRBJ1-1; no clear D. Germline-derived CDR1 and CDR2 are SGHRS and YFSETQ. The CDR3 loop spans 13 amino acids. The germline V and J ends were trimmed by 6 bases and 4 bases, with 13 bases remaining between them. The CDR3 sequence is CASKPPSGTEAFF. In DNA form, the CDR3 reads TGCGCCAGCAAACCCCCTAGCGGCACTGAAGCTTTCTTT.

This clonotype has a count of ten or more. The J gene is TRBJ1-4, the V gene TRBV15; no clear D. The CDR3 length is 15 residues. CDR1 is LNHNV, CDR2 YYDKDF, per germline (reference sequence). The ends were cut back, 5 bases at V and 6 bases at J, with 16 bases in the middle. DNA of the CDR3: TGTGCCACCAGCTTAAAGAAGGGAGTACATGAAAAACTGTTTTTT. Translation: CATSLKKGVHEKLFF.

This clonotype has at least ten counts. This chain connects TRBV6-5 to TRBJ1-1; D is uncertain. This CDR3 comprises 14 residues. Looked up from germline, CDR1 is MNHEY and CDR2 is SVGAGI. The ends were cut back, 2 bases at V and 0 bases at J, with 7 bases in the middle. The CDR3 DNA reads as TGTGCCAGCAGTTACCCCGCCCTGAACACTGAAGCTTTCTTT. Amino acids: CASSYPALNTEAFF.

This clonotype was counted ten times or more. This rearrangement joins TRBV4-2 to TRBJ2-3; D ambiguous. Germline V gene data show CDR1 as LGHNA and CDR2 as YNFKEQ. Trimming stripped 0 bases from V and 8 bases from J, with 6 bases between. This CDR3 has 12 residues. The CDR3 is CASSQDRSTQYF. The CDR3 DNA sequence: TGTGCCAGCAGCCAAGATAGAAGTACGCAGTATTTT.

Only a few counts were recorded for this clonotype. The J gene is TRBJ2-1, the V gene TRBV7-8; tentatively, D is TRBD1 or TRBD2 (5 bases each). V was clipped by 7 bases and J by 0 bases, with 13 bases between them. The length of the CDR3 is 15 residues. CDR1 is SGHVS, CDR2 FQNEAQ, per germline. The CDR3 protein is CASTLGPISYNEQFF. The CDR3 DNA follows: TGTGCCAGCACCTTGGGACCAATCTCCTACAATGAGCAGTTCTTC.

This clonotype has more than one count but fewer than ten. The gene calls are TRBV20-1 and TRBJ1-1; a possible D gene is TRBD1 (6 bases). V lost 3 bases and J lost 1, with 12 bases in between. This CDR3 is built from 14 residues. Germline values: CDR1 DFQATT, CDR2 SNEGSKA (reference sequence). The CDR3 is CSASKVQGNTEAFF. CDR3 DNA: TGCAGTGCTAGTAAAGTACAGGGGAACACTGAAGCTTTCTTT.

This clonotype was observed at least ten times. The rearrangement joins TRBV24-1 to TRBJ2-5, with 9 positions matching TRBD2. Per the germline V gene, CDR1 is KGHDR and CDR2 is SFDVKD. The CDR3 length is 15 residues. Losses at the gene ends were 4 bases for V and 2 bases for J; bases not matched to a gene: 4. The CDR3 here is CATSDPSGDQETQYF. The CDR3 DNA sequence: TGTGCCACCAGTGACCCTAGCGGGGATCAAGAGACCCAGTACTTC.

This clonotype was observed many times. The rearrangement links TRBV21-1 to TRBJ2-7. TRBV21-1 is flagged as a pseudogene. This CDR3 contains 12 residues. Here the CDR3 DNA reads TGTGCCAGCAGCACCCCGGCTCTAGAGCAGTACTTC. Residues: CASSTPALEQYF.

This clonotype was detected many times. The rearrangement joins TRBV7-3 to TRBJ1-1; D ambiguous. Per the germline V gene, CDR1 is SGHTA and CDR2 is FQGTGA. The V and J ends lost 5 bases and 3 bases respectively, with 10 bases between them. The CDR3 spans 13 residues. The CDR3 coding sequence is TGTGCCAGCAGCCTGACCGGGGACACTGAAGCTTTCTTT. It is translated as CASSLTGDTEAFF.

At least ten counts were recorded for this clonotype. The chain couples TRBV18 to TRBJ1-2, with D perhaps TRBD1 (5 bases). The germline V gene has CDR1 KGHSH and CDR2 LQKENI. V was trimmed by 1 base and J by 3 bases, leaving 9 bases between them. The CDR3 covers 14 residues. The CDR3 DNA reads as TGTGCCAGCTCACCACAGCCGGGGGACTATGGCTACACCTTC. Encoded protein: CASSPQPGDYGYTF. The full variable domain, completed using reference TRBV18 and TRBJ1-2, is NAGVMQNPRHLVRRRGQEARLRCSPMKGHSHVYWYRQLPEEGLKFMVYLQKENIIDESGMPKERFSAEFPKEGPSILRIQQVVRGDSAAYFCASSPQPGDYGYTFGSGTRLTVV.

This clonotype has ten or more counts. The chain has TRBV6-2 or TRBV6-3 and TRBJ1-5; 7 bases map to TRBD1. The CDR3 consists of 15 residues. V gave up 5 bases and J gave up 4 bases; unmatched junction bases: 8. Germline lookup yields CDR1 MNHEY and CDR2 SVGEGT. The CDR3 nucleotides are TGTGCCAGCAGTCGAGGGACAGCGATTAATCAGCCCCAGCATTTT. Translation: CASSRGTAINQPQHF.

This clonotype occurred many times. This chain links TRBV12-3 or TRBV12-4 with TRBJ2-5; a possible D gene is TRBD1 (6 bases). The V end was cut by 4 bases, the J end by 9 bases, with 27 bases between. The CDR3 sequence is 17 residues long. The CDR3 DNA reads TGTGCCAGCAGTTCCTCCCGTCTCAGGGGATCGGGTACGGCCCAGTACTTC. Translation: CASSSSRLRGSGTAQYF.

In this sample, this clonotype turned up many times. At one end, the junction sequence differs from germline, possibly due to a read error. The V and J genes are TRBV7-8 and TRBJ2-3; D gene unclear. Germline CDR1 is SGHVS and CDR2 is FQNEAQ. CDR3 length: 15 amino acids. CDR3 loop: CANSPRRTFTDTQYF. The CDR3 nucleotides read TGTGCCAACAGCCCCCGGCGCACTTTCACAGATACGCAGTATTTT.

At least ten counts were recorded for this clonotype. The chain combines TRBV24-1 with TRBJ2-1; D not resolved. There are 12 residues in the CDR3. Trimming stripped 1 base from V and 8 bases from J, with 5 bases between. Germline CDR1 is KGHDR and CDR2 is SFDVKD. In DNA, the CDR3 is TGTGCCACCAGTGATTTAAATCATGAGCAGTTCTTC. It translates to CATSDLNHEQFF.